The clone carrying this T cell receptor beta chain showed up just a few times. As processed by the authors: Amplification of reference gene primers provided the estimated nucleated cell counts. This table comes from immunoSEQ multiplex PCR, and its TCRdb copy is limited to in-frame clones, with some not included. V, J and clone size are those of that table, while D and trimming were read from the DNA. The sample records about 60,000 clones, less than 85% being singletons. The sample is drawn from a study of blood T cell repertoires in COVID-19. The overall study: Samples came from the United States, Italy and Spain, spanning acute and convalescent COVID-19. The cDNA or gDNA used as material had been derived from T cells, B-cell-depleted T cells, or PBMCs.

With V trimmed by 7 bases and J by 10 bases, 13 bases remained unmatched. CDR1 is MNHNY, CDR2 SVGAGI, per germline (reference sequence). The CDR3 consists of 14 residues. The specimen was peripheral blood. J is TRBJ2-1 and V is TRBV6-6, with 7 bases fitting TRBD2. This clonotype was sampled from a human donor in a cohort sampled during active COVID-19. Here the CDR3 reads CASKEAGVSYEQFF. The CDR3 DNA sequence: TGTGCCAGCAAAGAGGCGGGAGTCTCCTACGAGCAGTTCTTC.